The entry below gives a single T cell receptor (beta chain) sequence along with its context. Trimming pared 3 bases from V and 9 bases from J, leaving 12 bases between. CDR3 size: 14 residues. Germline V lookup: CDR1 SEHNR, CDR2 FQNEAQ (reference sequence). The data stem from a study of blood T cell repertoires in COVID-19. Here immunoSEQ multiplex PCR was the method, and the copy in TCRdb shows in-frame clones only, minus some. The data contain tens of thousands of clones, around 80% of them singletons. The receptor's source is a human donor in a cohort sampled during active COVID-19. The sample was peripheral blood. The chain combines TRBV7-9 with TRBJ1-6; a possible D gene is TRBD1 (6 bases). The CDR3 DNA is TGTGCCAGCAGCTTTACAGGGAAGGGTTCACCCCTCCACTTT. This sequence encodes CASSFTGKGSPLHF.